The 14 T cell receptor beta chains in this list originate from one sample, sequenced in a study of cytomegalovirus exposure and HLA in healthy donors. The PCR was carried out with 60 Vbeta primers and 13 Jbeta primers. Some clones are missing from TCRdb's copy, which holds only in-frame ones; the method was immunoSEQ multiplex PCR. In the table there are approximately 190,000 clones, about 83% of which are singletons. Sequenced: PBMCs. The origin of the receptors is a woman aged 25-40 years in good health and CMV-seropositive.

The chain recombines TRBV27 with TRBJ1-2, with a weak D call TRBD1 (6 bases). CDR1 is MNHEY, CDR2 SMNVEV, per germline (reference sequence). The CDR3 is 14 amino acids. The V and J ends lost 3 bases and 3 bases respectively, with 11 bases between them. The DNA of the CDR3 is TGTGCCAGCAGTTTGACAGGACGGGACTATGGCTACACCTTC. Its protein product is CASSLTGRDYGYTF.

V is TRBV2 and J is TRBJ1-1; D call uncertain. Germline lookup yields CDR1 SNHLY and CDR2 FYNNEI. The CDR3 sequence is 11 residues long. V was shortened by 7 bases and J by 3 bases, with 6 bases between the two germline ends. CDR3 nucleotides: TGTGCCAGCACGTTGTACACTGAAGCTTTCTTT. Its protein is CASTLYTEAFF.

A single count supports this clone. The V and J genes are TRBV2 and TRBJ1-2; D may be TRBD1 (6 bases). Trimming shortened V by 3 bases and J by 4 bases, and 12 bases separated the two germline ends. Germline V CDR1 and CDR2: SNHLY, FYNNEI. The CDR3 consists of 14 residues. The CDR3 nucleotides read TGTGCCAGCAGTGAGCTGGGGGCGATCTATGGCTACACCTTC. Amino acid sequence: CASSELGAIYGYTF. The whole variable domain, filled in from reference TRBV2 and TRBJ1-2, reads EPEVTQTPSHQVTQMGQEVILRCVPISNHLYFYWYRQILGQKVEFLVSFYNNEISEKSEIFDDQFSVERPDGSNFTLKIRSTKLEDSAMYFCASSELGAIYGYTFGSGTRLTVV.

The DNA of the CDR3 is TGTGCCAGCAGCCTAGATAATGGGGATACGCAGTATTTT. Translated, it gives CASSLDNGDTQYF. The chain links TRBV5-6 to TRBJ2-3, with D unresolved. This CDR3 is 13 amino acids long. Germline V gene sequence: CDR1 SGHDT, CDR2 YYEEEE. V was cut by 4 bases and J by 6 bases, with 12 bases left in between.

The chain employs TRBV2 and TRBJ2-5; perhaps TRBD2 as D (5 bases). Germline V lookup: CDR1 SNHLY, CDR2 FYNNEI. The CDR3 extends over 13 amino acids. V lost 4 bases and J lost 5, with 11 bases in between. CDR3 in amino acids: CASSAGMGETQYF. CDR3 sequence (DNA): TGTGCCAGCAGTGCGGGAATGGGGGAGACCCAGTACTTC.

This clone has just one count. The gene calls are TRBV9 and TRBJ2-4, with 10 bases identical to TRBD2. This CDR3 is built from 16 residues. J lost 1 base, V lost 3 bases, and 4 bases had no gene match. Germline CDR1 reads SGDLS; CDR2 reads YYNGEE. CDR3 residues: CASSAERGGAKNIQYF. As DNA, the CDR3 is TGTGCCAGCAGCGCGGAGCGGGGGGGGGCCAAAAACATTCAGTACTTC.

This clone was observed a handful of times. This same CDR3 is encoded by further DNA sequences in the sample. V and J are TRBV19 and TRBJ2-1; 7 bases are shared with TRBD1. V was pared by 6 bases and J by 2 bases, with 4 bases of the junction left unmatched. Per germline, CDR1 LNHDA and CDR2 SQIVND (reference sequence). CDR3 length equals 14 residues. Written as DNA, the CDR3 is TGTGCCAGTAGCCGGACAGGACCCTACAATGAGCAGTTCTTC. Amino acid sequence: CASSRTGPYNEQFF.

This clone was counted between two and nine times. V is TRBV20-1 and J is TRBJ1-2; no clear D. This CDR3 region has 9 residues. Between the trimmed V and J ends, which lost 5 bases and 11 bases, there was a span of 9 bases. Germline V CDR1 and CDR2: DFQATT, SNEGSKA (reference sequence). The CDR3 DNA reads TGCAGTGCTCCAGGTAGGTACACCTTC. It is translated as CSAPGRYTF.

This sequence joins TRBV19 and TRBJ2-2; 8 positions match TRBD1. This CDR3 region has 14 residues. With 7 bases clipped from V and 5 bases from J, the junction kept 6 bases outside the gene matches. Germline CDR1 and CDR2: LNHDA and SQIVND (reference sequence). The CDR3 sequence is CASNGQGRTGELFF. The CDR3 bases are TGTGCCAGTAATGGACAGGGTCGAACCGGGGAGCTGTTTTTT.

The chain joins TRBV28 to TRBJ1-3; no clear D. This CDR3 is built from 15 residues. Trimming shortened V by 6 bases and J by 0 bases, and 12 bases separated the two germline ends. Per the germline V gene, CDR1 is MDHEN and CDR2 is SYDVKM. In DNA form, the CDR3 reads TGTGCCAGCAGACCGGGTCCGAGCTCTGGAAACACCATATATTTT. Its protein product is CASRPGPSSGNTIYF.

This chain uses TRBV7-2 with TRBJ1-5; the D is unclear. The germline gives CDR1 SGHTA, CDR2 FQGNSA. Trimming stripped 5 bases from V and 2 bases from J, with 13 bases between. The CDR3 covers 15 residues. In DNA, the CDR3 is TGTGCCAGCAGCCCTAAACCCGGGGGCAATCAGCCCCAGCATTTT. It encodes CASSPKPGGNQPQHF.

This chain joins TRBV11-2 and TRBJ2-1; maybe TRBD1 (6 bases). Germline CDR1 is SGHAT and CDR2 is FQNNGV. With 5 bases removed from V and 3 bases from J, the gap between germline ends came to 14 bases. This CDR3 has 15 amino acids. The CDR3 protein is CASSITGLHYNEQFF. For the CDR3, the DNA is TGTGCCAGCAGCATAACAGGGTTACACTACAATGAGCAGTTCTTC.

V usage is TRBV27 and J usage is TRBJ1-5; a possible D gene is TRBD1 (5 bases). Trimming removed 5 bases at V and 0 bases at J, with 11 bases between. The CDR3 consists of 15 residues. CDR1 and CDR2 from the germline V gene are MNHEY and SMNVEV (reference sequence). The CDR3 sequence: CASSLQGSSNQPQHF. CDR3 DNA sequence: TGTGCCAGCAGTCTGCAGGGCTCTAGCAATCAGCCCCAGCATTTT.

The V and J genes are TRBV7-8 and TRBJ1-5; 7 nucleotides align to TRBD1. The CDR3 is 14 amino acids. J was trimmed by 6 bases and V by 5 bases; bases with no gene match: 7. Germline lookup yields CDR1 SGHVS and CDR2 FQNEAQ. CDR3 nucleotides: TGTGCCAGCAGCAGGACAGGCGGAGCTCAGCCCCAGCATTTT. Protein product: CASSRTGGAQPQHF.